This entry lists 17 T cell receptor beta chains sequenced from one sample in a study of CD8+ T cells in alopecia areata (dated by TCRdb to between 2018 and 2020). The intended sense of this specimen's time point label: around 29 days on oral tofacitinib. The treatment or condition label on this specimen signifies: oral pan-JAK inhibitor, 5-10 mg twice daily. Library preparation was by the immunoSEQ multiplex PCR assay. RNA was extracted from all samples and reverse transcribed into cDNA as template for TCR sequencing. TCRdb took this table from immuneACCESS and kept in-frame rearrangements with V and J called. Such tables lack part of the clones; where checked against another copy, unresolved V genes explain under half of the gap, and the rest is unexplained. Present in this sample are about 190,000 clones, roughly three fifths of which were seen just once. Of the sample, about 0.69% is held by the ten largest clones.

This specimen consisted of CD4+ T cells sorted from blood, obtained at week 4, from a patient treated with tofacitinib. These receptors all come from a human donor with alopecia areata.

The rearrangement uses TRBV2 and TRBJ1-2, with a possible D match to TRBD1 (6 bases). The CDR3 has 14 residues. V was clipped by 3 bases and J by 5 bases, with 13 bases between them. Germline loops: CDR1 SNHLY, CDR2 FYNNEI. The CDR3 sequence: CASSDPQGNYGYTF. In DNA form, the CDR3 reads TGTGCCAGCAGTGATCCCCAGGGGAATTATGGCTACACCTTC.

The chain couples TRBV25-1 to TRBJ2-7; D is possibly TRBD1 (6 bases). Between the trimmed V and J ends, which lost 5 bases and 6 bases, there was a span of 23 bases. Germline V lookup: CDR1 MGHDK, CDR2 SYGVNS. CDR3 length: 16 amino acids. CDR3 amino acids: CASSPGSPGVPSEQYF. The CDR3 DNA sequence: TGTGCCAGCAGTCCCGGAAGCCCAGGGGTCCCCTCCGAGCAGTACTTC.

There are a few counts of this clone. The chain carries TRBV6-5 and TRBJ1-5, with TRBD1 matching over 8 bases. CDR3 length: 15 amino acids. V shed 3 bases and J 4 bases; nucleotides not matched to a gene: 5. Germline V gene data show CDR1 as MNHEY and CDR2 as SVGAGI. The CDR3 protein is CASSYRQGANQPQHF. The CDR3 DNA reads TGTGCCAGCAGTTATCGGCAGGGGGCTAATCAGCCCCAGCATTTT.

A word on this clone: The same CDR3 can be traced to other DNA sequences in this sample. The chain joins TRBV29-1 to TRBJ2-7, with D possibly called TRBD1 or TRBD2 (5 bases each). Germline CDR1 reads SQVTM; CDR2 reads ANQGSEA. Deletions cut 6 bases from V and 0 bases from J, with 9 bases between. This CDR3 region has 12 residues. The chain's CDR3 is CSVTGTSYEQYF. The CDR3 DNA follows: TGCAGCGTCACCGGGACCTCCTACGAGCAGTACTTC.

V and J are TRBV7-8 and TRBJ2-7, with a possible D match to TRBD2 (7 bases). Trimming pared 7 bases from V and 0 bases from J, leaving 16 bases between. This CDR3 spans 15 amino acids. The germline gives CDR1 SGHVS, CDR2 FQNEAQ. This CDR3 is CASNKGGLFSYEQYF. The CDR3 nucleotides read TGTGCCAGCAATAAGGGGGGGCTCTTCTCCTACGAGCAGTACTTC. The whole variable domain, remainder taken from reference TRBV7-8 and TRBJ2-7, is GAGVSQSPRYKVAKRGQDVALRCDPISGHVSLFWYQQALGQGPEFLTYFQNEAQLDKSGLPSDRFFAERPEGSVSTLKIQRTQQEDSAVYLCASNKGGLFSYEQYFGPGTRLTVT.

The chain carries TRBV18 and TRBJ2-3; D is possibly TRBD2 (5 bases). V was shortened by 3 bases and J by 9 bases, with 10 bases between the two germline ends. CDR3 size: 12 residues. Germline lookup yields CDR1 KGHSH and CDR2 LQKENI. CDR3 nucleotides: TGTGCCAGCTCACCCGCCCCGGGAACGCAGTATTTT. Its protein product is CASSPAPGTQYF.

The CDR3 protein is CASSISAPRNTEAFF. DNA of the CDR3: TGTGCCAGTAGTATATCCGCACCAAGGAACACTGAAGCTTTCTTT. This chain links TRBV19 with TRBJ1-1; D is ambiguous. Germline CDR1 LNHDA, CDR2 SQIVND (reference sequence). The CDR3 is 15 amino acids. Trimming removed 2 bases at V and 1 base at J, with 11 bases between.

For this clone: Other DNA sequences within the sample encode an identical CDR3. This chain connects TRBV5-1 to TRBJ2-5, with D possibly TRBD1 on 5 matching bases. The CDR3 is 13 amino acids. Trimming removed 3 bases from V and 1 base from J, with 7 bases in between. CDR1 and CDR2 from the germline V gene are SGHRS and YFSETQ. CDR3 region: CASSYQGQETQYF. The CDR3 bases are TGCGCCAGCAGCTATCAGGGCCAAGAGACCCAGTACTTC.

In its sample, this clone was seen a few times. The rearrangement uses TRBV5-1 and TRBJ2-3; no definite D call. Trimming took 3 bases from V and 0 from J, leaving 5 bases between them. The CDR3 covers 13 residues. Per the germline V gene, CDR1 is SGHRS and CDR2 is YFSETQ. The chain's CDR3 is CASSWVSTDTQYF. CDR3 nucleotide sequence: TGCGCCAGCAGCTGGGTTAGCACAGATACGCAGTATTTT.

This clone was counted only a few times. The chain recombines TRBV29-1 with TRBJ2-1; possible D gene TRBD2, 5 bases. CDR1 SQVTM and CDR2 ANQGSEA come from the germline V gene. CDR3 length: 13 amino acids. The V and J ends lost 3 bases and 4 bases respectively, with 10 bases between them. The CDR3 sequence: CSVERAAYNEQFF. The CDR3 DNA sequence: TGCAGCGTTGAGCGAGCGGCATACAATGAGCAGTTCTTC.

This clone appeared many times. At the DNA level, this CDR3 is encoded by other sequences in the same sample as well. The rearrangement joins TRBV5-1 to TRBJ2-6; no firm D call. CDR1 is SGHRS, CDR2 YFSETQ, per germline. CDR3 length: 14 amino acids. The V and J ends lost 4 bases and 0 bases respectively, with 5 bases between them. The CDR3 here is CASSRASGANVLTF. DNA for the CDR3: TGCGCCAGCAGCCGGGCCTCTGGGGCCAACGTCCTGACTTTC.

This chain connects TRBV29-1 to TRBJ2-5, with 8 bases that match TRBD1. There are 13 residues in the CDR3. Germline V gene lookup returns CDR1 SQVTM and CDR2 ANQGSEA. The V gene end was trimmed by 3 bases and the J gene end by 7 bases; junction bases not matched to a gene: 7. This CDR3 is CSVDTGGKGTQYF. The CDR3 nucleotides read TGCAGCGTTGACACAGGGGGGAAAGGGACCCAGTACTTC.

This clone was counted once. This rearrangement joins TRBV19 to TRBJ2-7; 13 nucleotides align to TRBD2. V was clipped by 3 bases and J by 9 bases; unmatched bases: 8. The CDR3 totals 15 residues. Germline CDR1 and CDR2: LNHDA and SQIVND (reference sequence). The CDR3 spells CASSMPGLAGSSQYF. The CDR3 nucleotides read TGTGCCAGTAGTATGCCGGGACTAGCGGGGAGTTCGCAGTACTTC.

In nucleotides, the CDR3 is TGTGCCAGCAGTCGGGACAGGGGTGATCAAGAGACCCAGTACTTC. It specifies CASSRDRGDQETQYF. This sequence joins TRBV2 and TRBJ2-5; TRBD1 matches at 10 bases. V shed 5 bases, J shed 2 bases, and the junction held 5 bases outside the gene matches. CDR3 length: 15 amino acids. Germline V gives CDR1 SNHLY, CDR2 FYNNEI.

On this clone itself: Other nucleotide sequences from this sample produce the same CDR3. V and J are TRBV6-5 and TRBJ2-7; 7 nucleotides match TRBD1. Per germline, CDR1 MNHEY and CDR2 SVGAGI. This CDR3 has 13 residues. V was clipped by 6 bases and J by 3 bases; unmatched bases: 5. CDR3 in amino acids: CASRRTGNYEQYF. Here the CDR3 DNA reads TGTGCCAGCAGAAGGACAGGAAACTACGAGCAGTACTTC.

This clone came up a few times. This chain joins TRBV6-5 and TRBJ2-3; tentatively, D is TRBD1 or TRBD2 (5 bases each). Trimming took off 5 bases at V and 2 bases at J, with 8 bases between the two ends. Germline V gene sequence: CDR1 MNHEY, CDR2 SVGAGI. The CDR3 loop spans 13 amino acids. This chain's CDR3 is CASSRDLTDTQYF. The DNA for the CDR3 is TGTGCCAGCAGTCGGGACCTCACAGATACGCAGTATTTT.

The chain carries TRBV29-1 and TRBJ1-2, with 7 bases fitting TRBD1. CDR1 and CDR2 from the germline V gene are SQVTM and ANQGSEA. J was trimmed by 4 bases and V by 2 bases; bases with no gene match: 4. This CDR3 contains 13 residues. For the CDR3, the DNA is TGCAGCGTTGAACGCGGGACAGCCTATGGCTACACCTTC. The encoded protein is CSVERGTAYGYTF.